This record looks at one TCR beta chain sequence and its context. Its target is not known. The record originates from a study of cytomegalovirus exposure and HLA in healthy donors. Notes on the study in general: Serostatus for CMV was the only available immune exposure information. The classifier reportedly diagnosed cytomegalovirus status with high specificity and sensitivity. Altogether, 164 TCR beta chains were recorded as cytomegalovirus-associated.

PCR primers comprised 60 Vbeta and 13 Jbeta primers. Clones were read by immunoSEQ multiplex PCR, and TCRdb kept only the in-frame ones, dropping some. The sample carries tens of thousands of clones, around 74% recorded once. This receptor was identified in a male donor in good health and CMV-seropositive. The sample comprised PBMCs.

CDR3: CASSQDSTSPTALEQFF. In DNA, the CDR3 is TGCGCCAGCAGCCAAGATTCTACAAGCCCCACAGCTCTAGAGCAGTTCTTC. The gene calls are TRBV4-1 and TRBJ2-1; D is uncertain. V lost 0 bases and J lost 10, with 22 bases in between. Germline loops: CDR1 MGHRA, CDR2 YSYEKL. This CDR3 is built from 17 residues.